This T cell receptor beta chain was sequenced during a study of blood T cell repertoires in COVID-19. As originally analysed: Reference gene primer amplification in the assay estimated nucleated cell counts. The table came from immunoSEQ multiplex PCR; TCRdb's copy has only in-frame clones and leaves some out. V and J calls and clone size follow that table, whereas D and trimming were derived from the DNA. The sample carries around 180,000 clones, over 75% recorded once. Trimming at V came to 4 bases and at J to 3 bases, leaving 4 bases not matched to a gene. This CDR3 comprises 14 residues. Germline V CDR1 and CDR2: SGHRS, YFSETQ.

The rearrangement joins TRBV5-1 to TRBJ2-3; 8 bases are a match to TRBD2. Sequencing input: peripheral blood. This sequence was found in a man aged 55 to 70 with acute or convalescent COVID-19. CDR3 loop: CASSPGLATDTQYF. CDR3 DNA sequence: TGCGCCAGCAGCCCCGGACTAGCTACAGATACGCAGTATTTT.